What follows is one TCR beta chain and its context. There is no known antigen for this receptor. Just one base apart from a much larger clone, this may be a read error. The library was made by PCR. Data came from an Illumina HiSeq 4000. Bulk TCR libraries were prepared as previously described, using TCR primers listed in Table S5. Purification of total RNA was performed with the Qiagen AllPrep DNA/RNA kit. Before analysis, reads from multiple sequencing runs of one library were combined. In the authors' own workflow: Reads were retained only if an exact TCR constant sequence was present, and the retained reads were trimmed to 150 nt and grouped according to their 12-nt molecular barcodes. Reads within each barcode group were sub-clustered using a 15% Levenshtein threshold, and quality-weighted consensus sequences were constructed for each RNA molecule. Non-functional sequences were removed, as were lower-count sequences one edit away from another. Based on a fit of two negative binomial distributions, barcode sub-clusters having less than 20% of the maximum read count were discarded. The public reads were reanalyzed by TCRdb: fastp trimming at Q25, MiXCR alignment, in-frame beta chains only. CDR3 protein sequences are deduplicated, and each keeps its most common genes and DNA. The V and J calls were determined by TCRdb, not by the authors. Present in this sample are under 650,000 distinct CDR3 sequences, about 20% of which were seen just once. Together, the top ten hold 0.85% of the sample.

Libraries of naive CD8 T cells were generated from roughly 21,000 to 960,000 sorted cells, with 10%, 30% or 50% of the purified RNA used. Naive CD8 T cells were FACS-sorted as CD8+CD4-CCR7+CD45RA+ on a BD FACSAria II into RLT Plus buffer. Roughly ten TCR copies' worth of Jurkat RNA were spiked into roughly 19,000-1,000,000 naive CD8 T cell samples to test detection sensitivity. CD8 T cells were enriched using RosetteSep CD8+ T Cell Enrichment Cocktail and Ficoll-Paque, and the enriched cells then underwent ACK red cell lysis. This sample is part of a study of molecular identifiers for immune sequencing clone quantification (dated by TCRdb to between 2017 and 2018). With respect to the entire study: For a replicate experiment, the RNA from either approximately 20,000 or 100,000 naive CD8 T cells was divided into five aliquots, and four of those aliquots went on to sequencing. This methods study used CD8 T cells to benchmark TCR RNA copy counting and molecular-identifier clustering-based TCR repertoire sequencing (MIDCIRS). Results and caveats for the whole study, not just this receptor: In CMV-specific effector cells, over 97% of molecules were held by clones above 20 RNA copies, whereas under 1% of molecules were held by such clones in naive cells. Highly expanded clone sizes could be underestimated if identical TCR molecules share a barcode. Spiked-in Jurkat TCR RNA equal to a single cell's worth was reported to be detectable even within 1,100,000 naive CD8 T cells. When barcode sub-clustering was omitted, TCR diversity was inflated by chimeric consensus sequences, with chimeras reaching as high as 47%. Approximately 3 recovered TCR RNA copies per cell were obtained by modeling, versus about ten by digital PCR, implying a capture efficiency of about 30%. Spiked-in Jurkat TCR RNA (approximately 10 copies' worth), which is not part of the donor repertoire, was contained in the naive libraries.

The CDR3 has 17 amino acids, counting the end cysteine and phenylalanine. CDR3 DNA only is kept here, 51 bases in frame from base 1. Unmatched junction bases come to 10, with V trimmed by 2 bases and J by 10 bases. Looking up the germline V gene (reference sequence) yields CDR1 MNHEY and CDR2 SMNVEV. This sequence uses TRBV27 and TRBJ2-3, with 15 junctional bases fitting TRBD2. This TCR was recovered from a human donor in good health. Some libraries in this study had Jurkat cell RNA spiked in. The sample taken for sequencing was naive CD8+ T cells from blood, with Jurkat cell RNA spiked in. The cell subset or site label here, explained by the study, means: FACS-sorted CD8+CD4-CCR7+CD45RA+ naive T cells. The base sequence is TGTGCCAGCAGTTTACCGGGACTAGCGGGAGGCTCGGATGCGCAGTATTTT. The resulting protein is CASSLPGLAGGSDAQYF.